The source of this T cell receptor (beta chain) is a study of cytomegalovirus exposure and HLA in healthy donors (dated by TCRdb to 2016 to 2017). Notes on the research overall: In an earlier analysis of under 600 of the donors, 250 to 350 Gb of sequence data and 90 million to 120 million unique TCR beta sequences from about 190 million T cells were reported. Approximately 330 gigabases of sequencing data and approximately 91 million unique TCR sequences made up an early release that covered some 640 HLA-typed donors. Every repertoire in the discovery cohort had been generated on one and the same sequencing platform. Besides the first cohort of roughly 640 subjects, a separate validation cohort made up of 90 to 150 different subjects was used. The study combined high-throughput TCR immunosequencing, statistical association of individual TCRs with disease status, and machine learning to predict cytomegalovirus infection status. The study was designed to test whether signatures of past pathogen exposure could be identified by cataloging public T cell receptors. In a later genetic analysis, genome-wide SNP genotypes for about three fifths of the 666 donors were used, and that subset was treated as a discovery cohort. The study profiled the T cell repertoires of fewer than 850 subjects by immunosequencing and related them to cytomegalovirus serostatus. The number of donors typed differed by locus, with roughly 620-630 for A, B, C, DRB1 and DQB1, roughly 520 for DQA1, 600 to 610 for DPA1, and roughly 450 for DPB1. An earlier analysis of several hundred of the donors used high-throughput TCR beta sequencing to judge whether each TCR beta V gene segment behaved as functional or pseudogenic. Donor age, sex, ethnicity and CMV serostatus were collected together with the repertoire data. Of the approximately 370 genotyped donors, 81% were placed in the genetic ancestry cluster associated with self-reported Caucasian donors. Rather than drawing on any new phenotypic data, the later analysis identified candidate immune exposures from TCR beta sequences and the way those sequences occurred across donors. On average, around 230,000 unique TCR beta nucleotide sequences were sequenced per donor among about 400 genotyped donors of the cohort, with roughly 18% of those sequences being non-productive. In a later analysis, previously published TCR beta repertoires from 600 to 850 donors were re-analyzed and high-resolution HLA genotyping was added so that TCR occurrence patterns could be studied. Both class I and class II loci were covered by HLA typing, at four-digit resolution. Roughly 5 DR-DQ haplotypes were handled as single units for association and clustering because linkage in the cohort was strong.

Including the terminal cysteine and phenylalanine, the CDR3 comprises 11 residues. Just CDR3 DNA is preserved here, 33 bases in frame from base 1. V drops 5 bases and J drops 8 bases, leaving 7 bases in between. Via the germline V gene, CDR1 is MNHNS and CDR2 SASEGT. The library came from the immunoSEQ multiplex PCR assay. For the multiplex PCR, a mixture combining 60 forward primers for TCR Vbeta segments and 13 reverse primers for TCR Jbeta segments was used. The CDR3 region of rearranged TCR beta genes was amplified from genomic DNA by a multiplex PCR assay. On the Illumina HiSeq System, the amplified TCR beta libraries were sequenced as 87-base-pair reads. As for how the authors treated the data: Across the 500 to 750 repertoires, a later analysis counted approximately 83 million unique TCR beta chains, roughly 11 million of which were shared by at least two donors. Raw reads were error-corrected and collapsed into unique sequences with a nearest-neighbor algorithm that merged closely related sequences to remove PCR and sequencing errors. To assign V, D and J gene segments, CDR3 sequences were aligned to IMGT reference sequences. For a sequence to be retained, at least a six-nucleotide match to both a V gene segment and a J gene segment was required. A rearrangement was called productive if the CDR3 had no stop codons and remained in frame with V and J, and every other rearrangement was called non-productive. Following IMGT convention, CDR3 was defined as the stretch from the second conserved V-encoded cysteine up to the conserved J-encoded phenylalanine. Sequences without an unambiguous match to a single V gene segment were excluded from the earlier analysis of a few hundred of the donors. In an earlier analysis of about 590 of the donors, a V segment was called functional when productive rearrangements were above 56.7%, and segregating when the standard deviation between donors exceeded 5%. A statistical classification framework was developed to diagnose cytomegalovirus status using the catalog of TCR beta chain sequences. A later analysis assigned V and J genes by comparing TCR nucleotide sequences with IMGT/GENE-DB human TR gene sequences. The TCRdist pipeline was used in a later analysis to assign CDR3 sequences and most-parsimonious VDJ recombination scenarios. In a later analysis, every TCR beta chain was defined by the combination of its CDR3 amino acid sequence and its V-gene family, and reads without a unique V-gene family were dropped. As a way to deal with suspected cross-contamination and a sequencing artifact, a later analysis dropped more than 500 nucleotide sequences that were highly shared and had low generation probability. A later analysis calculated a clonal expansion index for each public chain from normalized within-repertoire ranks of inferred template counts. Generation probabilities in a later analysis came from a VDJ recombination model fitted to out-of-frame rearrangements, and those results were checked against IGoR. In a later analysis, hypergeometric tests were used to score TCR-TCR, TCR-HLA and TCR-CMV co-occurrence, with a repertoire-size bias correction applied to TCR pairs. A later analysis estimated false discovery rates by permuting HLA or CMV assignments 20 times. In a later analysis, co-occurring TCRs were grouped using DBSCAN, with TCRdist sequence similarity added in when clustering inside HLA-allele-positive subsets. Repertoires with fewer than 30,000 or more than 120,000 public chains were left out of co-occurrence clustering, as were about 5 repertoires with anomalous nucleotide sharing. TCRdb retrieved this table from immuneACCESS and kept in-frame rearrangements only. Not all clones are present; in checked studies, unresolved V genes account for under half, and no reason is known for the remainder. From that table come the V and J calls and clone size; the DNA was used to work out D and trimming. Across this sample there are around 150,000 clones, with 76% seen only once. The top ten hold approximately 3.4% of the sample.

On this clone itself: Its target antigen remains unknown. Base-call qualities are not available, and no considerably larger clone is one nucleotide away.

In total, fewer than 750 healthy bone marrow donors made up the cohort. Cohort members were all nominally healthy when sampled, although unrecorded immune exposures were likely present. The donor tested CMV seronegative and was one of the 352 seronegative cohort members. A peripheral blood sample was collected from each donor, and TCR beta sequencing was performed on peripheral blood mononuclear cells. Genomic DNA extraction from the blood cell samples was performed with the Qiagen DNeasy Blood Extraction Kit. General findings and caveats noted by the study authors: The study gave a list of some 150 TCR beta chains associated with cytomegalovirus. The presence/absence analyses assumed that sequencing depth was roughly uniform across donors, and that assumption may not be true. According to a later analysis, TCR association rates differed among HLA loci, with DRB1 alleles showing the most associated TCRs and HLA-C alleles showing the fewest. A further reported finding was that TCR beta sequences accurately predicted the HLA-A and HLA-B alleles for most subjects in the first cohort. According to the authors, the approach could potentially be generalized to other disease states and immunological phenotypes. Linkage disequilibrium might explain the correlated functional status among segregating V segments, but an unknown experimental factor could not be ruled out. Specific HLA alleles were associated with 15,000 to 20,000 TCR beta sequences at a false discovery rate of 0.05 in a later analysis. The classifier was reported to diagnose cytomegalovirus status with high specificity and sensitivity in both the original and validation cohorts. Across donors, most TCR sequences were observed very rarely, whereas some public TCRs were present in many individuals. A later analysis found that most CMV-associated TCR beta chains appeared HLA-restricted, with HLA associations seemingly driven largely by CMV exposure. Strong co-occurrence of HLA alleles, especially DR and DQ, made assigning TCR associations to individual alleles difficult. A cluster of highly shared sequence variants was judged likely to be a technical artifact of the sequencing pipeline. CMV serostatus was the only immune exposure information available for the cohort. In a later analysis, HLA-associated TCR beta chains were found to be more clonally expanded and to have lower generation probabilities than equally common non-associated chains. Some IMGT-functional V segments, including TRBV6-2 and TRBV6-3, could not be told apart with the 87-base-pair reads, so those segments were excluded. Only TCR beta chains were sequenced in this cohort, and the absence of alpha or paired-chain data limited detectable features. In a later analysis, several top co-occurrence clusters were reported to appear linked to parvovirus B19, influenza, CMV and Epstein-Barr virus. In an earlier analysis of some 500 of the donors, most TCR beta V segments appeared in productive rearrangements about 87% or about 30% of the time, broadly matching IMGT annotations. The earlier analysis of some 560 of the donors excluded 15 to 20 rarely observed V segments, including chromosome 9 orphons, because counts were too low. Because HLA typing was unavailable for some donors at each locus, only the typed subset was used in association tests. In vitro tests confirmed that a few of the cytomegalovirus-associated TCR beta chains recognize cytomegalovirus antigens. An association between a missense DCLRE1C variant and V-gene and J-gene trimming of TCR beta chains was found in a later genetic analysis and replicated in an independent cohort. A later genetic analysis reported fewer N-insertions in productive TCRs among donors in an Asian-associated ancestry cluster than the roughly 700-donor mean.

Sequenced: PBMCs. This sequence uses TRBV6-1 and TRBJ2-4, with the D segment identity uncertain. The TCR comes from a man in his forties in good health and CMV-seronegative. The CDR3 here reads CASSTRDIQYF. The sequenced DNA is TGTGCCAGCAGTACGAGAGACATTCAGTACTTC.